Listed below are T cell receptor beta chains from one sample, sequenced in a study of T cells in Graves' hyperthyroidism and ophthalmopathy. A single record per CDR3 protein comes from TCRdb applying MiXCR to the multiplex PCR reads. The sample holds approximately 620,000 distinct CDR3 sequences, roughly 15% seen once. Input material: blood. The source of these receptors is a middle-aged woman with Graves' ophthalmopathy. Both conserved end residues are part of each CDR3. A D gene is named only where the DNA matches it firmly. Not every row has a clone size; where given, it reads once, few, many or a size class.

size	D	V	J	CDR3	DNA
many	.	TRBV28	TRBJ1-4	CASSLSGARAWEKLFF	TGTGCCAGCAGTTTAAGTGGGGCAAGGGCGTGGGAAAAACTGTTTTTT
many	TRBD1	TRBV28	TRBJ2-3	CASGSYRGSTDTQYF	TGTGCCAGCGGGTCCTACAGGGGAAGCACAGATACGCAGTATTTT
many	.	TRBV10-3	TRBJ2-7	CAISEVGMAYEQYF	TGTGCCATCAGTGAGGTAGGAATGGCCTACGAGCAGTACTTC
many	TRBD1	TRBV20-1	TRBJ1-1	CSQGGGNTEAFF	TGCAGTCAGGGGGGGGGGAACACTGAAGCTTTCTTT
many	TRBD1	TRBV2	TRBJ2-7	CASSSQGVHEQYF	TGTGCCAGCAGTTCACAGGGGGTCCACGAGCAGTACTTC
many	.	TRBV28	TRBJ1-1	CASSLTTANTEAFF	TGTGCCAGCAGTTTAACGACAGCGAACACTGAAGCTTTCTTT
many	TRBD1	TRBV9	TRBJ1-3	CASSVIRDRGYISGNTIYF	TGTGCCAGCAGCGTTATCCGGGACAGGGGTTATATCTCTGGAAACACCATATATTTT
.	TRBD1	TRBV25-1	TRBJ2-1	CASGPRTGNEQFF	TGTGCCAGCGGCCCAAGGACAGGCAATGAGCAGTTCTTC
.	.	TRBV4-1	TRBJ2-3	CASSQAERSFSTDTQYF	TGCGCCAGCAGCCAAGCTGAAAGGAGTTTCAGCACAGATACGCAGTATTTT
many	TRBD1	TRBV12-3/TRBV12-4	TRBJ2-1	CASSQGDRANNEQFF	TGTGCCAGCAGTCAAGGGGACAGGGCGAACAATGAGCAGTTCTTC
many	.	TRBV6-1	TRBJ2-5	CASSPKPIRALGGETQYF	TGTGCCAGCAGTCCGAAACCAATAAGGGCCCTCGGAGGGGAGACCCAGTACTTC
many	TRBD1	TRBV5-1	TRBJ2-7	CASSLVTGGYGEQYF	TGCGCCAGCAGCTTGGTTACAGGGGGATACGGCGAGCAGTACTTC
few	TRBD1	TRBV5-4	TRBJ2-7	CASSTKQGALRGEQYF	TGTGCCAGCAGCACCAAACAGGGGGCGCTGAGGGGCGAGCAGTACTTC
many	.	TRBV28	TRBJ2-5	CASSSRQQETQYF	TGTGCCAGCAGTTCGAGACAGCAAGAGACCCAGTACTTC
few	.	TRBV9	TRBJ1-4	CASSPQGLTNEKLFF	TGTGCCAGCAGCCCCCAGGGACTCACTAATGAAAAACTGTTTTTT
many	.	TRBV28	TRBJ1-1	CASSPLVGTEAFF	TGTGCCAGCAGCCCCTTGGTTGGCACTGAAGCTTTCTTT
many	.	TRBV11-2	TRBJ2-4	CASSPPGPLSAQYF	TGTGCCAGCAGCCCCCCCGGACCGCTCTCCGCTCAGTACTTC
many	.	TRBV28	TRBJ1-6	CASSLQGPAGSPLHF	TGTGCCAGCAGTCTCCAGGGGCCCGCGGGTTCACCCCTCCACTTT
many	TRBD2	TRBV6-2/TRBV6-3	TRBJ2-5	CASSPKLAGEGEKTQYF	TGTGCCAGCAGCCCCAAACTAGCGGGAGAAGGTGAAAAGACCCAGTACTTC
.	TRBD1	TRBV6-1	TRBJ1-2	CASRATGQGNYGYTF	TGTGCCAGCAGAGCTACCGGACAGGGGAACTATGGCTACACCTTC
many	TRBD1	TRBV6-1	TRBJ2-3	CASGEQGAGTDTQYF	TGTGCCAGCGGCGAACAGGGGGCGGGCACAGATACGCAGTATTTT
many	TRBD1	TRBV30	TRBJ2-2	CAWNTQGDGELFF	TGTGCCTGGAATACCCAGGGGGACGGGGAGCTGTTTTTT
many	TRBD1	TRBV28	TRBJ1-2	CASSLPPGTGDYGYTF	TGTGCCAGCAGTTTACCCCCCGGGACAGGGGACTATGGCTACACCTTC
many	.	TRBV2	TRBJ2-4	CASSEEASGAKNIQYF	TGTGCCAGCAGTGAAGAGGCATCGGGGGCCAAAAACATTCAGTACTTC
few	.	TRBV7-9	TRBJ2-2	CASIGLALTGELFF	TGTGCCAGCATAGGGCTAGCCCTCACCGGGGAGCTGTTTTTT
.	TRBD1	TRBV2	TRBJ1-3	CASRPDRGASGNTIYF	TGTGCCAGCAGACCCGACAGGGGGGCCTCTGGAAACACCATATATTTT
.	TRBD1	TRBV5-1	TRBJ2-5	CASSPGQGAGETQYF	TGCGCCAGCAGCCCGGGACAGGGGGCCGGGGAGACCCAGTACTTC
.	.	TRBV6-5	TRBJ1-4	CASSNRGGKGSEKLFF	TGTGCCAGCAGTAACCGTGGGGGGAAGGGATCGGAAAAACTGTTTTTT
many	.	TRBV5-8	TRBJ1-5	CASRNEGDASNQPQHF	TGTGCCAGCAGAAATGAAGGGGATGCTAGCAATCAGCCCCAGCATTTT
few	.	TRBV20-1	TRBJ2-3	CSATPPGWVTDTQYF	TGCAGTGCCACCCCTCCCGGGTGGGTCACAGATACGCAGTATTTT
many	.	TRBV7-8	TRBJ2-3	CASSLAVGMGPDTQYF	TGTGCCAGCAGCCTCGCGGTGGGGATGGGCCCAGATACGCAGTATTTT
.	.	TRBV12-3/TRBV12-4	TRBJ2-5	CASSQDIPAGQETQYF	TGTGCCAGCAGCCAAGATATACCCGCAGGGCAAGAGACCCAGTACTTC
many	TRBD2	TRBV20-1	TRBJ2-1	CSARDAGLVSYNEQFF	TGCAGTGCTAGAGATGCCGGACTAGTATCCTACAATGAGCAGTTCTTC
.	.	TRBV2	TRBJ2-2	CASSETGRPTGELFF	TGTGCCAGCAGTGAAACCGGGAGACCCACCGGGGAGCTGTTTTTT
many	TRBD2	TRBV28	TRBJ2-3	CASSRWGLSGRAYRDTQYF	TGTGCCAGCAGTCGGTGGGGGCTTAGCGGGAGGGCCTACAGAGATACGCAGTATTTT
many	TRBD1	TRBV27	TRBJ1-2	CASRPAVQGAPWYGYTF	TGTGCCAGCAGGCCAGCGGTTCAGGGGGCGCCTTGGTATGGCTACACCTTC
many	.	TRBV30	TRBJ1-5	CAWSEGWGAEQPQHF	TGTGCCTGGAGTGAAGGTTGGGGGGCGGAACAGCCCCAGCATTTT
.	TRBD2	TRBV24-1	TRBJ2-7	CATSDSGGGQYF	TGTGCCACCAGTGATTCGGGGGGGGGGCAGTACTTC
many	.	TRBV3-1	TRBJ1-1	CASSQEGQNTEAFF	TGTGCCAGCAGCCAAGAGGGGCAGAACACTGAAGCTTTCTTT
.	.	TRBV6-2/TRBV6-3	TRBJ2-7	CASSPGRGRYEQYF	TGTGCCAGCAGTCCAGGCAGGGGCAGATACGAGCAGTACTTC
.	.	TRBV20-1	TRBJ2-3	CSARVLDGTDTQYF	TGCAGTGCTAGAGTACTAGACGGCACAGATACGCAGTATTTT
many	TRBD2	TRBV11-2	TRBJ2-3	CASSLSGGAADTQYF	TGTGCCAGCAGCCTTAGCGGGGGGGCAGCAGATACGCAGTATTTT
few	.	TRBV7-8	TRBJ1-5	CASSTQDRNQPQHF	TGTGCCAGCAGCACGCAAGACAGGAATCAGCCCCAGCATTTT
many	.	TRBV6-1	TRBJ2-1	CARWRDEQFF	TGTGCCAGATGGCGGGATGAGCAGTTCTTC
few	.	TRBV29-1	TRBJ2-1	CSVTLPKTSSLSYNEQFF	TGCAGCGTTACTCTCCCCAAAACTAGTTCCTTATCCTACAATGAGCAGTTCTTC
many	.	TRBV27	TRBJ2-1	CASSKAPGTPYNEQFF	TGTGCCAGCAGCAAAGCCCCCGGGACTCCGTACAATGAGCAGTTCTTC
.	.	TRBV5-5	TRBJ1-6	CASSLSFQGLSPLHF	TGTGCCAGCAGCTTAAGTTTCCAGGGGCTTTCACCCCTCCACTTT
many	.	TRBV28	TRBJ2-1	CASGEGSYNEQFF	TGTGCCAGCGGAGAAGGGTCCTACAATGAGCAGTTCTTC
.	.	TRBV11-2	TRBJ1-6	CASSLTLSPLHF	TGTGCCAGCAGCTTAACTCTTTCACCCCTCCACTTT
.	.	TRBV20-1	TRBJ1-1	CSASLWAGMNTEAFF	TGCAGTGCTAGCCTCTGGGCAGGGATGAACACTGAAGCTTTCTTT
.	.	TRBV27	TRBJ2-7	CASSRDPPFYEQYF	TGTGCCAGCAGTCGGGACCCCCCTTTCTACGAGCAGTACTTC
many	TRBD1	TRBV7-8	TRBJ1-1	CASSSRQGVTEAFF	TGTGCCAGCAGCTCCCGACAGGGGGTCACTGAAGCTTTCTTT
.	.	TRBV9	TRBJ1-2	CASSEGSSGYGYTF	TGTGCCAGCAGCGAGGGCAGCTCTGGCTATGGCTACACCTTC
few	.	TRBV30	TRBJ1-6	CAWSGSRGWVNSPLHF	TGTGCCTGGAGTGGGTCACGAGGTTGGGTTAATTCACCCCTCCACTTT
.	.	TRBV2	TRBJ2-1	CASSEEAGTVHEQFF	TGTGCCAGCAGTGAAGAGGCGGGGACTGTTCATGAGCAGTTCTTC
.	.	TRBV11-2	TRBJ1-1	CASSLDSYAVNTEAFF	TGTGCCAGCAGCTTAGATAGCTATGCCGTGAACACTGAAGCTTTCTTT
many	TRBD2	TRBV20-1	TRBJ2-1	CSAGGTIDEQFF	TGCAGTGCTGGTGGGACTATCGATGAGCAGTTCTTC
.	TRBD1	TRBV24-1	TRBJ2-3	CATSDGTGGADTQYF	TGTGCCACCAGTGACGGTACAGGGGGCGCAGATACGCAGTATTTT
.	.	TRBV15	TRBJ1-6	CATSRVRGSPLHF	TGTGCCACCAGCAGAGTTAGGGGCTCACCCCTCCACTTT
many	.	TRBV20-1	TRBJ1-5	CSARVHGNQPQHF	TGCAGTGCTAGGGTCCATGGCAATCAGCCCCAGCATTTT